This TCR beta chain was documented in a study of blood T cell repertoires in COVID-19. Study as a whole: Donors in the United States, Italy and Spain gave samples during acute or convalescent COVID-19. PBMCs, B-cell-depleted T cells, or T cells provided the cDNA or gDNA that made up the material.

As concerns this clone: Other DNA sequences in the same sample also yield this CDR3.

As originally analysed: Amplified reference gene primers provided the basis for estimating nucleated cell counts. Profiled with immunoSEQ multiplex PCR; TCRdb holds only in-frame clones, not every one. V, J and clone size were drawn from that table, and D and trimming were deduced from the DNA. The repertoire holds 100,000 to 150,000 clones, with approximately 87% as singletons. The source is a man aged 65 to 85 with active COVID-19. Sequencing was carried out using peripheral blood.

The CDR3, as DNA: TGCGCCAGCAGCTTGGGACAGGGGCCCTACGAGCAGTACTTC. The encoded protein is CASSLGQGPYEQYF. V and J are TRBV5-1 and TRBJ2-7, with TRBD1 matching over 8 bases. This CDR3 has 14 amino acids. V shed 0 bases, J shed 2 bases, and the junction held 1 base outside the gene matches. From germline, CDR1 is SGHRS and CDR2 YFSETQ.